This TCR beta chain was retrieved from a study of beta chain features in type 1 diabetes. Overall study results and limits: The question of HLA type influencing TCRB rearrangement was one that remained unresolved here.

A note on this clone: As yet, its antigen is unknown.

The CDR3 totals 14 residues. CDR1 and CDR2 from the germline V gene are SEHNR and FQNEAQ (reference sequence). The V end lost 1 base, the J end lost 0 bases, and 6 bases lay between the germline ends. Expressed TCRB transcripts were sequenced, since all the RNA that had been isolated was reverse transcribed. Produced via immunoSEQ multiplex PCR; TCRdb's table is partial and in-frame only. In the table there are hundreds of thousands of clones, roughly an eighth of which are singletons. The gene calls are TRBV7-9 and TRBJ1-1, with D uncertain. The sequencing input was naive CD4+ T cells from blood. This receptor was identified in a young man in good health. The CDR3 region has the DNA TGTGCCAGCAGCTTAGAGAGAATGAACACTGAAGCTTTCTTT. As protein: CASSLERMNTEAFF. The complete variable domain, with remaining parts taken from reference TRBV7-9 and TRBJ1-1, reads DTGVSQNPRHKITKRGQNVTFRCDPISEHNRLYWYRQTLGQGPEFLTYFQNEAQLEKSRLLSDRFSAERPKGSFSTLEIQRTEQGDSAMYLCASSLERMNTEAFFGQGTRLTVV.